The T cell receptor beta chain described here comes from a study of blood T cell repertoires in COVID-19. On the study more broadly: In each case, the material was cDNA or gDNA derived from T cells, B-cell-depleted T cells, or PBMCs.

TCRdb's table, derived via immunoSEQ multiplex PCR, lists solely in-frame clones and lacks some. The sample lists 45,000 to 60,000 clones, about 88% occurring once. The germline CDR1 and CDR2 sequences are MGHRA and YSYEKL. Trimming took 1 base from V and 9 from J; bases not matched to a gene: 9. This CDR3 has 16 amino acids. This clone was counted a single time. The sequenced sample consisted of peripheral blood. This sequence was found in a man aged 55 to 70 with acute or convalescent COVID-19. The rearrangement joins TRBV4-1 to TRBJ1-6; 7 bases line up with TRBD1. The CDR3 sequence is CASSQVAAGGRSPLHF. CDR3 nucleotides: TGCGCCAGCAGCCAAGTAGCGGCAGGGGGGCGTTCACCCCTCCACTTT.